Listed below are T cell receptor beta chains from one sample, sequenced in a study of T-cell reconstitution after alpha-beta-depleted transplantation in children. TCRdb analysed the PCR reads with MiXCR anew, one entry per CDR3 protein. Among almost 500,000 distinct CDR3 sequences, roughly a tenth were seen once, and the ten largest hold 2%. Sequencing was performed on PBMCs, taken before TCRalphabeta/CD19-depleted stem cell transplant. These receptors all stem from a child aged 2 to 9 with inherited bone marrow failure, due to receive a stem cell transplant. Both conserved end residues are part of each CDR3. The D gene is left open where the match is weak. The listing skips clone size in some rows; elsewhere it reads once, few, many or a size class.

V: TRBV7-9
size: many
J: TRBJ1-4
D: TRBD1
CDR3: CASSPGTGGSEKLFF
DNA: TGTGCCAGCAGCCCCGGGACAGGGGGGAGCGAAAAACTGTTTTTT

V: TRBV28
size: .
J: TRBJ2-1
D: .
CDR3: CASRMTHSSYNEQFF
DNA: TGTGCCAGCAGGATGACTCACAGCTCCTACAATGAGCAGTTCTTC

V: TRBV6-1
size: many
J: TRBJ1-6
D: .
CDR3: CASSEVAAGLYNSPLHF
DNA: TGTGCCAGCAGTGAAGTAGCCGCGGGCTTATATAATTCACCCCTCCACTTT

V: TRBV10-3
size: many
J: TRBJ2-5
D: TRBD2
CDR3: CAISAGLAGGQETQYF
DNA: TGTGCCATCAGTGCCGGACTAGCGGGAGGGCAAGAGACCCAGTACTTC

V: TRBV13
size: .
J: TRBJ1-2
D: .
CDR3: CASSLDPRSGYGYTF
DNA: TGTGCCAGCAGCTTAGACCCGAGGTCGGGCTATGGCTACACCTTC

V: TRBV7-9
size: .
J: TRBJ1-2
D: TRBD1
CDR3: CASSPRTGEIMRGYTF
DNA: TGTGCCAGCAGCCCTCGGACAGGGGAGATAATGCGTGGCTACACCTTC

V: TRBV20-1
size: many
J: TRBJ1-1
D: .
CDR3: CSARRPLRADTEAFF
DNA: TGCAGTGCTAGAAGACCGTTGAGGGCCGACACTGAAGCTTTCTTT

V: TRBV27
size: many
J: TRBJ1-5
D: .
CDR3: CASSHVQGAGVLQPQHF
DNA: TGTGCCAGCAGTCATGTCCAGGGAGCGGGGGTATTACAGCCCCAGCATTTT

V: TRBV20-1
size: many
J: TRBJ2-1
D: TRBD2
CDR3: CSAREGLAGDNEQFF
DNA: TGCAGTGCTAGAGAAGGACTAGCGGGAGACAATGAGCAGTTCTTC

V: TRBV24-1
size: many
J: TRBJ2-7
D: TRBD1
CDR3: CATSDPGTGGHEQYF
DNA: TGTGCCACCAGTGATCCCGGGACAGGGGGTCACGAGCAGTACTTC

V: TRBV24-1
size: few
J: TRBJ2-1
D: TRBD2
CDR3: CATHPDWCGSYNEQFF
DNA: TGTGCCACCCACCCTGATTGGTGCGGGAGTTATAATGAGCAGTTCTTC

V: TRBV4-1
size: many
J: TRBJ2-5
D: .
CDR3: CASSQRTAGGETQYF
DNA: TGCGCCAGCAGCCAGAGGACAGCTGGGGGAGAGACCCAGTACTTC

V: TRBV20-1
size: .
J: TRBJ2-2
D: TRBD2
CDR3: CSARALAGGEPGELFF
DNA: TGCAGTGCTAGGGCCTTAGCGGGAGGGGAGCCCGGGGAGCTGTTTTTT

V: TRBV5-4
size: .
J: TRBJ2-7
D: .
CDR3: CASSLGLGASSYEQYF
DNA: TGTGCCAGCAGCTTGGGGCTGGGTGCCAGCTCCTACGAGCAGTACTTC

V: TRBV3-1
size: few
J: TRBJ2-7
D: TRBD2
CDR3: CASKGTSGRGEQYF
DNA: TGTGCCAGCAAAGGGACTAGCGGGAGGGGGGAGCAGTACTTC